The 22 T cell receptor beta chains below were found in one sample sequenced in a study of T cell clonotyping in hematopoietic cell transplantation. The assay was immunoSEQ multiplex PCR, and TCRdb's table has in-frame clones only and misses some. The table records 7,500 to 8,500 clones, less than 70% of them present only once. The sequenced sample was peripheral blood mononuclear cells, obtained 100 days after allogeneic stem cell transplant. The source of these receptors is a male patient between 55 and 70 years old who had an allogeneic stem cell transplant from an unrelated donor, so the T cells may come from the graft donor. Some clones in this sample may be carry-over from other donors' samples.

The sample holds a few counts of this clone. V gene TRBV9 combines with J gene TRBJ1-1; D is undetermined. Germline assignment: CDR1 SGDLS and CDR2 YYNGEE. V was pared by 0 bases and J by 1 base, with 10 bases between. The CDR3 consists of 15 residues. Here the CDR3 reads CASSVGSRWNTEAFF. The CDR3 nucleotides are TGTGCCAGCAGCGTAGGGTCTCGGTGGAACACTGAAGCTTTCTTT. Supplemented by reference TRBV9 and TRBJ1-1, the full variable domain reads DSGVTQTPKHLITATGQRVTLRCSPRSGDLSVYWYQQSLDQGLQFLIQYYNGEERAKGNILERFSAQQFPDLHSELNLSSLELGDSALYFCASSVGSRWNTEAFFGQGTRLTVV.

Only a few counts were recorded for this clone. The chain recombines TRBV7-9 with TRBJ1-5; tentative D call: TRBD1 (5 bases). Germline CDR1 is SEHNR and CDR2 is FQNEAQ (reference sequence). V lost 4 bases, J lost 6 bases, and 19 bases lay in between. The CDR3 sequence is 16 residues long. CDR3 sequence reads: CASSSTRQGDGQPQHF. The CDR3 coding sequence is TGTGCCAGCAGCTCAACCCGGCAGGGAGACGGTCAGCCCCAGCATTTT.

This chain connects TRBV7-9 to TRBJ1-3; TRBD1 aligns across 8 bases. This CDR3 is built from 13 residues. The junction had 8 bases not matched to a gene; V was cut back by 2 bases and J by 14 bases. CDR1 is SEHNR, CDR2 FQNEAQ, per germline (reference sequence). The CDR3 here is CASSLFSDRGLYF. The CDR3 coding sequence is TGTGCCAGCAGCTTATTTTCCGACAGGGGCCTATATTTT. Together with reference TRBV7-9 and TRBJ1-3, the CDR3 gives the full variable domain: DTGVSQNPRHKITKRGQNVTFRCDPISEHNRLYWYRQTLGQGPEFLTYFQNEAQLEKSRLLSDRFSAERPKGSFSTLEIQRTEQGDSAMYLCASSLFSDRGLYFGEGSWLTVV.

J is TRBJ1-1 and V is TRBV6-1, with 9 bases matching TRBD1. V lost 1 base to trimming and J lost 7 bases; unmatched junction nucleotides: 7. Germline V gene lookup returns CDR1 MNHNS and CDR2 SASEGT. The length of the CDR3 is 15 residues. CDR3 region: CASSEEVWDRDEAFF. The DNA of the CDR3 is TGTGCCAGCAGTGAAGAGGTTTGGGACAGGGATGAAGCTTTCTTT.

Judged by abundance, this clone is medium-sized. The rearrangement joins TRBV15 to TRBJ2-2; TRBD1 aligns across 8 bases. The CDR3 consists of 15 residues. The germline gives CDR1 LNHNV, CDR2 YYDKDF (reference sequence). V shed 5 bases and J 8 bases; nucleotides not matched to a gene: 10. The CDR3 here is CATSEPGTGVGELFF. The CDR3 bases are TGTGCCACCAGCGAACCCGGGACAGGTGTTGGGGAGCTGTTTTTT.

The rearrangement joins TRBV19 to TRBJ1-1; D uncertain. Germline V gene lookup returns CDR1 LNHDA and CDR2 SQIVND (reference sequence). This CDR3 is built from 14 residues. Trimming left V 3 bases short and J 3 bases short, with 11 bases between. The CDR3 protein is CASSMRGGDTEAFF. The CDR3 region has the DNA TGTGCCAGTAGTATGAGAGGTGGGGACACTGAAGCTTTCTTT.

The chain carries TRBV10-3 and TRBJ1-2, with unresolved D. Germline loops: CDR1 ENHRY, CDR2 SYGVKD. The CDR3 runs 13 residues. The V gene lost 3 bases and the J gene lost 4 bases, with 9 bases spanning the gap. The CDR3 DNA is TGTGCCATCAGTGACCCCGGGAGCTATGGCTACACCTTC. It is translated as CAISDPGSYGYTF.

The J gene is TRBJ2-5, the V gene TRBV7-2; 7 positions agree with TRBD1. The CDR3 contains 11 residues. V shed 3 bases, J shed 11 bases, and the junction held 3 bases outside the gene matches. Germline V lookup: CDR1 SGHTA, CDR2 FQGNSA. As DNA, the CDR3 is TGTGCCAGCAGCTTCGGGACAGCTCAGTACTTC. It encodes CASSFGTAQYF.

The chain combines TRBV6-5 with TRBJ2-7, with 7 positions matching TRBD1. CDR3 size: 12 residues. Germline CDR1 and CDR2: MNHEY and SVGAGI. J lost 8 bases, V lost 2 bases, and 3 bases had no gene match. The CDR3 DNA is TGTGCCAGCAGTTACCCACAGGGGAAGCAGTACTTC. Amino acid sequence: CASSYPQGKQYF.

The chain uses TRBV6-5 and TRBJ2-4, with no clear D. CDR3 length: 14 amino acids. Germline V gene sequence: CDR1 MNHEY, CDR2 SVGAGI. V gave up 3 bases and J gave up 0 bases, with 6 bases separating them. CDR3 sequence (DNA): TGTGCCAGCAGTTATAGTCTAGCCAAAAACATTCAGTACTTC. Translation gives CASSYSLAKNIQYF.

By share, this clone counts as medium-sized. At one of its ends the junction is not consistent with the germline gene, which may arise from a read error. The V call is TRBV2, the J call TRBJ1-4; D is unclear. This CDR3 region has 12 residues. Germline CDR1 is SNHLY and CDR2 is FYNNEI. The CDR3 loop is CASSEASIDLLF. DNA for the CDR3: TGTGCCAGCAGTGAAGCATCTATTGATTTACTTTTT.

For this clone: The junction departs from the called germline gene at one end, perhaps through a read error. The V call is TRBV10-1, the J call TRBJ2-1; 10 nucleotides agree with TRBD2. Germline CDR1 is WNHNN and CDR2 is SYGVQD (reference sequence). This CDR3 has 17 amino acids. The CDR3 reads CASSESGRGGLAAAFIF. CDR3 coding DNA: TGCGCCAGCAGTGAGTCCGGCAGGGGCGGACTAGCGGCTGCGTTTATCTTC.

The V and J genes are TRBV7-8 and TRBJ2-3; D unresolved. The CDR3 consists of 12 residues. V shed 0 bases and J shed 14 bases, with 12 bases lying between them. Germline V CDR1 and CDR2: SGHVS, FQNEAQ. CDR3: CASSLAEALAYF. The CDR3 region has the DNA TGTGCCAGCAGCTTAGCAGAGGCTCTGGCGTATTTT.

V gene TRBV7-8 combines with J gene TRBJ2-7; D is perhaps TRBD1 (6 bases). The CDR3 length is 14 residues. Trimming cost V 4 bases and J 5 bases, with 15 bases left between them. Germline CDR1 reads SGHVS; CDR2 reads FQNEAQ. The CDR3 here is CASSSLGGRNEQYF. DNA of the CDR3: TGTGCCAGCAGCTCGTTAGGGGGAAGGAACGAGCAGTACTTC.

The chain employs TRBV28 and TRBJ1-5; D remains unclear. In germline, CDR1 is MDHEN, CDR2 SYDVKM. The V end was cut by 6 bases, the J end by 3 bases, with 6 bases between. The CDR3 is 12 residues long. DNA of the CDR3: TGTGCCAGCAGCCCCGACAATCAGCCCCAGCATTTT. Translating gives CASSPDNQPQHF.

Only one count was recorded for this clone. The CDR3 here is CASSYGQGSTNEKLFF. The CDR3, as DNA: TGTGCCAGCAGCTACGGACAGGGTTCAACTAATGAAAAACTGTTTTTT. V gene TRBV11-2 combines with J gene TRBJ1-4; 8 bases are shared with TRBD1. This CDR3 contains 16 residues. V was pared by 4 bases and J by 0 bases, with 4 bases of the junction left unmatched. CDR1 is SGHAT, CDR2 FQNNGV, per germline.

This clone showed up just a few times. CDR3 sequence reads: CASSLDLGHYEQYF. DNA for the CDR3: TGTGCCAGCAGCTTGGACCTCGGGCACTACGAGCAGTACTTC. This chain joins TRBV7-8 and TRBJ2-7; D remains unclear. V was clipped by 3 bases and J by 3 bases, with 12 bases between them. Germline assignment: CDR1 SGHVS and CDR2 FQNEAQ. The CDR3 has 14 amino acids.

The CDR3 region is CASSVWQPLGYTF. CDR3 DNA sequence: TGTGCCAGCAGTGTCTGGCAGCCTTTAGGCTACACCTTC. The gene calls are TRBV6-1 and TRBJ1-2; unclear D gene. This CDR3 is 13 amino acids long. Per the germline V gene, CDR1 is MNHNS and CDR2 is SASEGT. Between the trimmed V and J ends, which lost 4 bases and 8 bases, there was a span of 14 bases.

CDR3 loop: CASSSYGTDAHGYTF. The CDR3 DNA follows: TGTGCCAGCAGCTCTTACGGGACAGATGCCCATGGCTACACCTTC. V usage is TRBV7-2 and J usage is TRBJ1-2; 7 bases line up with TRBD1. V lost 4 bases and J lost 6; bases outside the gene matches: 11. Germline-derived CDR1 and CDR2 are SGHTA and FQGNSA. The CDR3 runs 15 residues.

J is TRBJ2-7 and V is TRBV5-1, with TRBD1 identical over 9 bases. This CDR3 is 16 amino acids long. V lost 1 base and J lost 0; bases outside the gene matches: 5. CDR1 and CDR2 (germline): SGHRS, YFSETQ. This CDR3 reads CASSLRWDRDSYEQYF. Here the CDR3 DNA reads TGCGCCAGCAGCTTGCGATGGGACAGGGACTCCTACGAGCAGTACTTC.

The chain couples TRBV30 to TRBJ1-2, with no clear D. The V end was cut by 4 bases, the J end by 8 bases, with 14 bases between. Germline V gene sequence: CDR1 GTSNPN, CDR2 SVGIG (reference sequence). The CDR3 is 12 residues long. This CDR3 is CAWNKLEGGYTF. The CDR3 nucleotides are TGTGCCTGGAATAAGCTTGAAGGCGGCTACACCTTC.

The gene calls are TRBV4-1 and TRBJ2-2; D is unclear. CDR3 length equals 14 residues. The V and J ends lost 1 base and 3 bases respectively, with 6 bases between them. Germline V lookup: CDR1 MGHRA, CDR2 YSYEKL. In DNA, the CDR3 is TGCGCCAGCAGCCAAGTGTCAGACACCGGGGAGCTGTTTTTT. Its protein is CASSQVSDTGELFF.